This TCR beta chain emerged from a study of cytomegalovirus exposure and HLA in healthy donors. Study-level results: The availability of immune exposure information extended only to CMV serostatus.

Vbeta (60) and Jbeta (13) primers were used in the PCR. Sequenced by immunoSEQ multiplex PCR; TCRdb stores in-frame clones only, minus some. The sample yields about 97,000 clones, roughly 85% seen once. Germline assignment: CDR1 MNHNS and CDR2 SASEGT. The J segment lost 2 bases and the V segment lost 1 base, leaving 2 bases of the junction unmatched. The CDR3 covers 15 residues. In the case of this clone: Antigen specificity is unknown.

The TCR was taken from a man in his forties or fifties in good health and CMV-seronegative. Sequencing used PBMCs. J is TRBJ2-7 and V is TRBV6-1, with 10 positions matching TRBD1. As DNA, the CDR3 is TGTGCCAGCAGTGAAGGACAGGGGGCTCCCTACGAGCAGTACTTC. The encoded protein is CASSEGQGAPYEQYF.